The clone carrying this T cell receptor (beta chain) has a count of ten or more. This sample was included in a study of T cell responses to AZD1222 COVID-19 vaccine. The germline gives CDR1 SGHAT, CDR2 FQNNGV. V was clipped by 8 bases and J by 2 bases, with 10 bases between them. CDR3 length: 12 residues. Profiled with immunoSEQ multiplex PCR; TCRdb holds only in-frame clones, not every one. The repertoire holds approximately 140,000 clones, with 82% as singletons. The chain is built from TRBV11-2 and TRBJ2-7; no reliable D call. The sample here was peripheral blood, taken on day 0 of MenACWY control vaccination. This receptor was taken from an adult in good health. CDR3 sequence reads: CASLGQTYEQYF. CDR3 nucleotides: TGTGCCAGCTTAGGGCAGACCTACGAGCAGTACTTC.